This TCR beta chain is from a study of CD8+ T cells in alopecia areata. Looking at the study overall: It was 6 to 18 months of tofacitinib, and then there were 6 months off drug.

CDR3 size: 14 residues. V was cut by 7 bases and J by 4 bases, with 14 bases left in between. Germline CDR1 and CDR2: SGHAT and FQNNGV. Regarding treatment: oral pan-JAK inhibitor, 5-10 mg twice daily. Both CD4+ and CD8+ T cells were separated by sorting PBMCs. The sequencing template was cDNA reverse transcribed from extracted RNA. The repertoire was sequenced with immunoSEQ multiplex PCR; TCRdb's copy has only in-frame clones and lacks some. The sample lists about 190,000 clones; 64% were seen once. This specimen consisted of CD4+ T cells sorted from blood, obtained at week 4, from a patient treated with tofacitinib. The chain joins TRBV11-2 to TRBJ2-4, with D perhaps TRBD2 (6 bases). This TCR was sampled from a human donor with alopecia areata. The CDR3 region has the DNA TGTGCCAGCACCTCGGGAGATCGGAAAAACATTCAGTACTTC. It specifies CASTSGDRKNIQYF.